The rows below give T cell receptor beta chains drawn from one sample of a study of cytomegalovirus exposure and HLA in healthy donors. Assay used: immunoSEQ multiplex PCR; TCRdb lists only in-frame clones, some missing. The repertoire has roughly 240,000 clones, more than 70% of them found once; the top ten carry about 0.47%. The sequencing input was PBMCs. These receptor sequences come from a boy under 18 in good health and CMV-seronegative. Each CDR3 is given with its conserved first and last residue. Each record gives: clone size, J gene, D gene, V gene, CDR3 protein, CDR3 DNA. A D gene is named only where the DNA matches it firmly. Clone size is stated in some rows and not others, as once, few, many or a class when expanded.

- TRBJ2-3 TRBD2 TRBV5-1 CASVGTSADTQYF TGCGCCAGCGTAGGGACTAGCGCAGATACGCAGTATTTT
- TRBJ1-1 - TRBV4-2 CASSQHRVTEAFF TGTGCCAGCAGCCAACACAGGGTAACTGAAGCTTTCTTT
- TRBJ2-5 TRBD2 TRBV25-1 CASSELELAGVETQYF TGTGCCAGCAGTGAACTGGAACTAGCGGGGGTGGAGACCCAGTACTTC
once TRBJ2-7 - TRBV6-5 CASSRQDEQYF TGTGCCAGCAGTCGACAGGACGAGCAGTACTTC
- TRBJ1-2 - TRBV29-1 CSVTGTGGYTF TGCAGCGTTACAGGTACCGGCGGCTACACCTTC
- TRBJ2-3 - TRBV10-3 CAISESTMTDTQYF TGTGCCATCAGTGAGTCGACTATGACAGATACGCAGTATTTT
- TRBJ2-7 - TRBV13 CASSSPSRGDGQYF TGTGCCAGCAGCTCGCCCAGCAGGGGCGACGGGCAGTACTTC
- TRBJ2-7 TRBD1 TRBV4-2 CASSQPWTGRPSRIDEQYF TGTGCCAGCAGCCAACCCTGGACAGGGAGACCCTCGAGAATCGACGAGCAGTACTTC
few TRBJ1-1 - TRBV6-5 CASSYDSMNTEAFF TGTGCCAGCAGTTACGACAGCATGAACACTGAAGCTTTCTTT
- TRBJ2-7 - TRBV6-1 CASSQTNEQYF TGTGCCAGCAGCCAAACTAACGAGCAGTACTTC
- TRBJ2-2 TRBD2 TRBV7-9 CSSSATLGLAGITGELFF TGTTCCAGCAGCGCTACCCTGGGACTAGCGGGAATCACCGGGGAGCTGTTTTTT
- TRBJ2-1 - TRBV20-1 CSATSDNEQFF TGCAGTGCTACCAGTGACAATGAGCAGTTCTTC
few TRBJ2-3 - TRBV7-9 CASSLVQGGTDTQYF TGTGCCAGCAGCTTAGTCCAGGGTGGCACAGATACGCAGTATTTT
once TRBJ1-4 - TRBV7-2 CASSLGGRHEKLFF TGTGCCAGCAGCCTGGGAGGGCGGCATGAAAAACTGTTTTTT
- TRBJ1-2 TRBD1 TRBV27 CASSSGQGGYGYTF TGTGCCAGCAGTTCGGGACAGGGAGGCTATGGCTACACCTTC
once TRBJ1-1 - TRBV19 CASGTTKNTEAFF TGTGCCAGTGGGACAACTAAAAACACTGAAGCTTTCTTT
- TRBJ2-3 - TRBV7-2 CASSPRGFTDTQYF TGTGCCAGCAGCCCCCGCGGCTTCACAGATACGCAGTATTTT
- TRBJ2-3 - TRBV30 CAWTRADTQYF TGTGCCTGGACAAGAGCTGATACGCAGTATTTT
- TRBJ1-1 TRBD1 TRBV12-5 CASGLILPGQGVKRGDTEAFF TGTGCTAGTGGTTTGATCCTACCGGGACAGGGGGTTAAGAGGGGGGACACTGAAGCTTTCTTT
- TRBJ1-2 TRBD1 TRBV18 CASSPDRDIYGYTF TGTGCCAGCTCACCAGACAGGGACATCTATGGCTACACCTTC
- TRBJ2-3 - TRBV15 CATSRANSGFSTDTQYF TGTGCCACCAGCAGAGCTAATAGCGGATTTAGCACAGATACGCAGTATTTT
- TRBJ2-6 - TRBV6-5 CASSYDSSGANVLTF TGTGCCAGCAGCTACGACAGCTCTGGGGCCAACGTCCTGACTTTC
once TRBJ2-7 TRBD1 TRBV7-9 CASSSRTGTDYEQYF TGTGCCAGCAGCTCGCGGACAGGGACGGACTACGAGCAGTACTTC
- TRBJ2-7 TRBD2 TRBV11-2 CASSLIEAGGVSYEQYF TGTGCCAGCAGCTTAATTGAGGCGGGAGGAGTATCTTACGAGCAGTACTTC
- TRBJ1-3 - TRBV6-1 CASSLSGNTIYF TGTGCCAGCAGCCTCTCTGGAAACACCATATATTTT
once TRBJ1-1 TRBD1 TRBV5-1 CASSGPTGEAFF TGCGCCAGCAGCGGTCCGACAGGGGAAGCTTTCTTT
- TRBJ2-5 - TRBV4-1 CASSQAPGEETQYF TGCGCCAGCAGCCAAGCGCCAGGGGAAGAGACCCAGTACTTC
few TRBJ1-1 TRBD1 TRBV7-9 CASSLRGGSTEAFF TGTGCCAGCAGCTTAAGAGGGGGCTCCACTGAAGCTTTCTTT
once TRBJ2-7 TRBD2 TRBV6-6 CASSKLAGTGEQYF TGTGCCAGCAGTAAACTAGCGGGGACGGGCGAGCAGTACTTC
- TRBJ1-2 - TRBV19 CASSPREGAAQGYTF TGTGCCAGTAGTCCCCGAGAAGGGGCGGCGCAGGGCTACACCTTC
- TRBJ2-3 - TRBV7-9 CASSLSTSGTDTQYF TGTGCCAGCAGCTTGTCCACAAGCGGCACAGATACGCAGTATTTT
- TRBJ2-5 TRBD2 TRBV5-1 CASSFGTIQETQYF TGCGCCAGCAGCTTCGGGACTATTCAAGAGACCCAGTACTTC
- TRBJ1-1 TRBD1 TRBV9 CASSVAPRDSAEAFF TGTGCCAGCAGCGTAGCCCCTCGGGACAGCGCTGAAGCTTTCTTT
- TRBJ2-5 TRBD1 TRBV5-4 CASRESGGSWETRYF TGTGCCAGCAGGGAATCAGGGGGCAGTTGGGAGACCCGGTACTTC
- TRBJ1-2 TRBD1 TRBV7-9 CASSFTGDSGRGYTF TGTGCCAGCAGCTTTACAGGGGATTCGGGTCGTGGCTACACCTTC
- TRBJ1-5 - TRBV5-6 CASRRQGFDNQPQHF TGTGCCAGCAGGAGGCAGGGGTTTGACAATCAGCCCCAGCATTTT
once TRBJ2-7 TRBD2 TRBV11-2 CASSLSPGTSGVEQYF TGTGCCAGCAGCTTATCACCCGGGACTAGCGGGGTAGAGCAGTACTTC
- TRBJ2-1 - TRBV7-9 CASSLFSADDGVWNEQFF TGTGCCAGCAGCTTGTTTTCAGCGGACGACGGGGTTTGGAATGAGCAGTTCTTC
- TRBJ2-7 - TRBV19 CASSIRRAYEQYF TGTGCCAGTAGTATCCGGAGGGCCTACGAGCAGTACTTC
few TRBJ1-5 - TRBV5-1 CASSLLPGYQPQHF TGCGCCAGCAGCTTGCTTCCGGGTTATCAGCCCCAGCATTTT
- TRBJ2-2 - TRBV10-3 CATAGLPRTGELFF TGTGCCACCGCTGGACTGCCCCGAACCGGGGAGCTGTTTTTT
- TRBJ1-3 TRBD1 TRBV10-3 CATRGTGDSGNTIYF TGTGCCACGCGGGGGACAGGGGACTCTGGAAACACCATATATTTT
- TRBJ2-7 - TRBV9 CASSAGYEQYF TGTGCCAGCAGCGCGGGTTACGAGCAGTACTTC
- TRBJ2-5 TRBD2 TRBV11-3 CASSLDGGVEETQYF TGTGCCAGCAGCTTAGACGGGGGGGTGGAAGAGACCCAGTACTTC
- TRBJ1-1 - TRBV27 CASSFDSLRGTEAFF TGTGCCAGCAGTTTCGACAGCCTAAGAGGCACTGAAGCTTTCTTT
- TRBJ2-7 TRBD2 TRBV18 CASSPFSGTSEPEQYF TGTGCCAGCTCACCTTTTTCCGGGACTAGCGAGCCCGAGCAGTACTTC
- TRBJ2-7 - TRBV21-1 CASSTTGKYF TGTGCCAGCAGCACGACAGGGAAGTACTTC
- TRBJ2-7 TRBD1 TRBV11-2 CASSKGTGDSSYEQYF TGTGCCAGCAGCAAGGGGACAGGGGACAGCTCCTACGAGCAGTACTTC
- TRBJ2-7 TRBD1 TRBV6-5 CASSTLDRGPYEQYF TGTGCCAGCAGTACCCTGGACAGGGGGCCCTACGAGCAGTACTTC
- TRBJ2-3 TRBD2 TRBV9 CASSVGAGDRDTQYF TGTGCCAGCAGCGTAGGAGCGGGGGATCGAGATACGCAGTATTTT
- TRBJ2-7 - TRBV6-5 CASRQVPSYEQYF TGTGCCAGCAGACAGGTCCCCTCCTACGAGCAGTACTTC
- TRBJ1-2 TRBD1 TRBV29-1 CSVSGTGYYGYTF TGCAGCGTCTCAGGGACAGGGTACTATGGCTACACCTTC
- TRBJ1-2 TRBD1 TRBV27 CASSSLATGTNYGYTF TGTGCCAGCAGTTCGCTCGCGACAGGGACTAACTATGGCTACACCTTC
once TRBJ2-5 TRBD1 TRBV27 CASSLTGGPTLLPQETQYF TGTGCCAGCAGTTTAACAGGGGGTCCCACCCTCTTGCCCCAAGAGACCCAGTACTTC
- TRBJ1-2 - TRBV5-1 CASSHPGRTGGGYTF TGCGCCAGCAGCCACCCGGGACGAACGGGGGGTGGCTACACCTTC